This T cell receptor (beta chain) is drawn from a study of CD8 T cells in Susac syndrome. The CDR3 length is 14 residues. Germline V CDR1 and CDR2: SEHNR, FQNEAQ (reference sequence). Trimming shortened V by 5 bases and J by 3 bases, and 11 bases separated the two germline ends. RNA totalling roughly 0.5 to 1 ug underwent reverse transcription with random hexamers. A single record per CDR3 protein comes from TCRdb applying MiXCR to the immunoSEQ multiplex PCR reads. Here the sample spans approximately 190,000 distinct CDR3 sequences, approximately 96% being singletons. V gene TRBV7-9 combines with J gene TRBJ1-5, with no clear D. Material for sequencing was CD4+ T cells from PBMCs. This TCR was sampled from a human donor with Susac syndrome. The CDR3 reads CASSPGHPNQPQHF. CDR3 DNA: TGTGCCAGCAGCCCCGGCCACCCCAATCAGCCCCAGCATTTT.